The 4 T cell receptor beta chains given below trace back to one sample, sequenced in a study of OX40 agonist ivuxolimab in advanced cancers. Measured with immunoSEQ multiplex PCR; TCRdb has only the in-frame clones, and not every one. The data hold roughly 66,000 clones, with around 83% observed a single time. The sample in question was CD4+ or CD8+ T cells sorted from blood, obtained in a trial of the OX40 agonist ivuxolimab. Receptors were obtained from an adult with an advanced solid tumor such as melanoma, head and neck, liver or kidney cancer.

The chain has TRBV7-2 and TRBJ2-3; no reliable D call. The CDR3 covers 14 residues. Germline lookup yields CDR1 SGHTA and CDR2 FQGNSA. Trimming took off 0 bases at V and 2 bases at J, with 6 bases between the two ends. This CDR3 reads CASSLAFSTDTQYF. In DNA form, the CDR3 reads TGTGCCAGCAGCTTAGCGTTTTCCACAGATACGCAGTATTTT.

This clone was seen only a few times. This sequence joins TRBV5-5 and TRBJ2-3; 11 nucleotides match TRBD2. CDR1 is SGHKS and CDR2 is YYEKEE in the germline V gene (reference sequence). After removal of 2 bases from V and 6 bases from J, the junction contained 8 bases not matched to a gene. The CDR3 is made up of 16 amino acids. The CDR3 loop reads CASSLLAGALRDTQYF. The CDR3 coding sequence is TGTGCCAGCAGCTTACTAGCGGGGGCCCTCAGGGATACGCAGTATTTT.

The rearrangement links TRBV7-9 to TRBJ2-1; 8 nucleotides align to TRBD2. This CDR3 has 16 amino acids. J was trimmed by 3 bases and V by 3 bases; bases with no gene match: 7. CDR1 and CDR2 (germline): SEHNR, FQNEAQ (reference sequence). The CDR3 DNA follows: TGTGCCAGCAGCTTCTTTAGGACTAGCATCTACAATGAGCAGTTCTTC. Residues: CASSFFRTSIYNEQFF.

The chain links TRBV6-1 to TRBJ2-3, with 7 bases matching TRBD2. V shed 2 bases, J shed 6 bases, and the junction held 5 bases outside the gene matches. Looked up from germline, CDR1 is MNHNS and CDR2 is SASEGT. The CDR3 sequence is 14 residues long. CDR3 coding DNA: TGTGCCAGCAGTGAAATGGGGGGGGTGGATACGCAGTATTTT. It specifies CASSEMGGVDTQYF.